This is a list of T cell receptor beta chains from one sample in a study of T cell responses to AZD1222 COVID-19 vaccine. Profiled with immunoSEQ multiplex PCR; TCRdb holds only in-frame clones, not every one. The profile shows 120,000 or so clones, approximately 90% of them singletons. Sample: peripheral blood, taken 28 days after the second dose of the MenACWY control vaccine. The receptors originated from an adult who received the MenACWY meningococcal vaccine as a control. Both conserved end residues are part of each CDR3. D genes are given only for firm matches. The size field is filled for only some rows; it gives once, few, many or a size class.

TRBV11-3	TRBD2	TRBJ2-1	-	TGTGCCAGCAGCTTGAGGACTAGCGGGGGATCCCATGAGCAGTTCTTC	CASSLRTSGGSHEQFF
TRBV6-1	-	TRBJ2-5	-	TGTGCCAGCAGTGAAGACTGGCCAGGGATACAAGAGACCCAGTACTTC	CASSEDWPGIQETQYF
TRBV3-1/TRBV3-2	-	TRBJ1-1	-	TGTGCCAGCAGCCCGTCACAGGGTAACACTGAAGCTTTCTTT	CASSPSQGNTEAFF
TRBV6-1	-	TRBJ1-6	once	TGTGCCAGCAGTGTTCGGGCCGGCAGGGGAGTTGGTTATTCACCCCTCCACTTT	CASSVRAGRGVGYSPLHF
TRBV5-1	TRBD2	TRBJ2-1	-	TGCGCCAGCAGGCCCGGCCGGCTAGCGGGAGGGCGGGGGCGCAATGAGCAGTTCTTC	CASRPGRLAGGRGRNEQFF
TRBV28	-	TRBJ1-3	once	TGTGCCAGCAGTTTGAGGGGAATAACTGGAAACACCATATATTTT	CASSLRGITGNTIYF
TRBV3-1/TRBV3-2	-	TRBJ2-7	-	TGTGCCAGCAGCCAAGGGGGCAGCGACGAGCAGTACTTC	CASSQGGSDEQYF
TRBV18	TRBD1	TRBJ1-1	-	TGTGCCAGCTCCCCCCGACAGGGAGGACTCATGAACACTGAAGCTTTCTTT	CASSPRQGGLMNTEAFF
TRBV19	-	TRBJ1-6	-	TGTGCCAGTAGGAGAGACGGACAACTTAGTAATTCACCCCTCCACTTT	CASRRDGQLSNSPLHF
TRBV4-1	-	TRBJ2-3	-	TGCGCCAGCAGCCAAGTTTTTCAGGCGCGCACAGATACGCAGTATTTT	CASSQVFQARTDTQYF
TRBV6-2/TRBV6-3	-	TRBJ2-5	-	TGTGCCAGCAGTTACCCGGGAGACGGGGAGACCCAGTACTTC	CASSYPGDGETQYF
TRBV4-1	-	TRBJ2-1	once	TGCGCCAGCAGCCAAGATGGAGCCGGGTTTAAACGCAATGAGCAGTTCTTC	CASSQDGAGFKRNEQFF
TRBV7-2	TRBD2	TRBJ2-1	-	TGTGCCAGCAGCTTAAGCCCCCTGGCGGGGGGAAATGAGCAGTTCTTC	CASSLSPLAGGNEQFF
TRBV28	TRBD2	TRBJ2-1	-	TGTGCCAGCAGAAACGTGGGGGGGAGCTCCTACAATGAGCAGTTCTTC	CASRNVGGSSYNEQFF
TRBV21-1	-	TRBJ2-5	-	TGTGCCAGCAGCACCCCACCAGGGGGGGGGCGGGAGACCCAGTACTTC	CASSTPPGGGRETQYF
TRBV30	-	TRBJ1-5	-	TGTGCCTGGTCTCCGGGACCGAATCAGCCCCAGCATTTT	CAWSPGPNQPQHF
TRBV6-5	-	TRBJ2-3	-	TGTGCCAGCAGTTTCGGGGGCGTTTATACAGATACGCAGTATTTT	CASSFGGVYTDTQYF
TRBV3-1/TRBV3-2	TRBD1	TRBJ2-1	-	TGTGCCAGCAGCCGGGGACAGGGGGCTTACAATGAGCAGTTCTTC	CASSRGQGAYNEQFF
TRBV6-2/TRBV6-3	TRBD1	TRBJ1-1	-	TGTGCCAGCAGTCAGGGGGTCACTGAAGCTTTCTTT	CASSQGVTEAFF
TRBV28	TRBD1	TRBJ2-2	-	TGTGCCAGCAATCAACCGGGACAGGCTACCGGGGAGCTGTTTTTT	CASNQPGQATGELFF
TRBV19	-	TRBJ2-2	few	TGTGCCAGTCTCAGGGATGGCGGGGAGCTGTTTTTT	CASLRDGGELFF
TRBV28	-	TRBJ2-1	-	TGTGCCAGCAGGAACTCCGGAGGGGTTTCCTACAATGAGCAGTTCTTC	CASRNSGGVSYNEQFF
TRBV4-1	-	TRBJ1-1	few	TGCGCCAGCAGCCAAGTGACAGGCCTTAGGGTCACTGAAGCTTTCTTT	CASSQVTGLRVTEAFF
TRBV5-4	-	TRBJ2-5	-	TGTGCCAGCAGCCAAACACCCCAAGAGACCCAGTACTTC	CASSQTPQETQYF
TRBV29-1	TRBD1	TRBJ1-5	-	TGCAGCGGGATGACAGGGGATGAGACCCAGCATTTT	CSGMTGDETQHF
TRBV6-5	-	TRBJ2-1	once	TGTGCCAGCAGGCCTCCCCGGCATAACAATGAGCAGTTCTTC	CASRPPRHNNEQFF
TRBV7-6	TRBD2	TRBJ2-3	-	TGTGCCAGCAGCTTAGGACTAGCGGGGGGCACAGATACGCAGTATTTT	CASSLGLAGGTDTQYF
TRBV3-1/TRBV3-2	-	TRBJ1-6	once	TGTGCCAGCAGCCAAGATAGTTCACCCCTCCACTTT	CASSQDSSPLHF
TRBV6-4	TRBD2	TRBJ2-1	-	TGTGCCAGCAGTGACCACCGGCGGGTGACTAGCGGGGGACACGAGAATGAGCAGTTCTTC	CASSDHRRVTSGGHENEQFF
TRBV5-1	TRBD2	TRBJ2-1	-	TGCGCCAGCACCTTATGGACTAGCGGTAACAATGAGCAGTTCTTC	CASTLWTSGNNEQFF
TRBV28	TRBD1	TRBJ1-5	-	TGTGCCAGTACAGGGGGGGGTGGCAATCAGCCCCAGCATTTT	CASTGGGGNQPQHF
TRBV4-3	TRBD2	TRBJ2-1	-	TGCGCCAGCAGCCAACGAGAGCTAGCGGGGGGGATTTACAATGAGCAGTTCTTC	CASSQRELAGGIYNEQFF
TRBV14	-	TRBJ2-7	-	TGTGCCAGCAGCCAGGTCGGGACTCTTAAGAAGGGCGAGCAGTACTTC	CASSQVGTLKKGEQYF
TRBV14	-	TRBJ2-1	once	TGTGCCAGCAGCCAGACGGGGCGATCGATCAACAATGAGCAGTTCTTC	CASSQTGRSINNEQFF
TRBV15	TRBD1	TRBJ1-1	-	TGTGCCACCAGCCCCAGGACAGGGGGCTTTACTGAAGCTTTCTTT	CATSPRTGGFTEAFF
TRBV7-8	TRBD2	TRBJ2-7	-	TGTGCCAGCAGCTCACCCTTAGCGGGAGTTGACTACGAGCAGTACTTC	CASSSPLAGVDYEQYF
TRBV21-1	-	TRBJ2-3	-	TGTGCCAGCAGCTCCCGACTGGGACAGGCCGTAGATACGCAGTATTTT	CASSSRLGQAVDTQYF
TRBV5-5	-	TRBJ2-1	-	TGTGCCAGCAGCCAGCGGGACAGGGGGGCACTAGCGGGATCTTACAATGAGCAGTTCTTC	CASSQRDRGALAGSYNEQFF
TRBV24-1	-	TRBJ2-1	-	TGTGCCACCAGTGACCCTGGCTCCTACAATGAGCAGTTCTTC	CATSDPGSYNEQFF
TRBV10-3	-	TRBJ1-1	-	TGTGCCATCAGGGGCCAAGGGACCAACACTGAAGCTTTCTTT	CAIRGQGTNTEAFF
TRBV24-1	-	TRBJ2-5	-	TGTGCCACCAGTGAGCCTACAGGGAAACAAGAGACCCAGTACTTC	CATSEPTGKQETQYF
TRBV6-6	TRBD2	TRBJ2-3	-	TGTGCCAGCAACGCAGCGGGGGCTACAGATACGCAGTATTTT	CASNAAGATDTQYF
TRBV7-2	TRBD1	TRBJ1-1	-	TGTGCCAGCAGCTTAGCGGGACAGGGATACACTGAAGCTTTCTTT	CASSLAGQGYTEAFF
TRBV27	-	TRBJ1-6	-	TGTGCCAGCAGGATAGGGAATTCACCCCTCCACTTT	CASRIGNSPLHF
TRBV5-1	TRBD2	TRBJ2-5	-	TGCGCCAGCAGCTTGGTCAGTCTAGCGGGTTCAGAGACCCAGTACTTC	CASSLVSLAGSETQYF
TRBV19	-	TRBJ1-5	-	TGTGCCAGTAGTATCGGGACATTAGTTAGCAATCAGCCCCAGCATTTT	CASSIGTLVSNQPQHF
TRBV12-5	TRBD2	TRBJ2-3	-	TGTGCTAGTGGTTTGATTCTAGCGGGAGTTGTAGATACGCAGTATTTT	CASGLILAGVVDTQYF
TRBV4-1	-	TRBJ2-5	-	TGCGCCAGCAGCCAAGACGACGGTTGGGAGACCCAGTACTTC	CASSQDDGWETQYF
TRBV7-9	-	TRBJ2-1	-	TGTGCCAGCAGCCCACTGGAGCTAGCCGGCAATGAGCAGTTCTTC	CASSPLELAGNEQFF